This T cell receptor beta chain comes out of a study of T cell changes during pregnancy in multiple sclerosis. The CDR3 extends over 15 amino acids. Between the trimmed V and J ends, which lost 1 base and 0 bases, there was a span of 8 bases. Germline V gives CDR1 SGHVS, CDR2 FQNEAQ. The data were produced by immunoSEQ multiplex PCR, yet TCRdb's version contains in-frame clones alone and is incomplete. The table shows about 75,000 clones, with about 93% occurring only once. The TCR was taken from a female donor with multiple sclerosis, enrolled in a pregnancy study. The material was CD4+ T cells from peripheral blood mononuclear cells, obtained after pregnancy. The chain recombines TRBV7-8 with TRBJ2-3, with D unresolved. CDR3 in DNA: TGTGCCAGCAGCTTAGTAGTCCCCAGCACAGATACGCAGTATTTT. As protein: CASSLVVPSTDTQYF. Full variable domain (missing parts from reference TRBV7-8 and TRBJ2-3): GAGVSQSPRYKVAKRGQDVALRCDPISGHVSLFWYQQALGQGPEFLTYFQNEAQLDKSGLPSDRFFAERPEGSVSTLKIQRTQQEDSAVYLCASSLVVPSTDTQYFGPGTRLTVL.